The 28 T cell receptor beta chains in this list originate from one sample, sequenced in a study of blood T cells in healthy people across ages. The use of a sample-barcoded 5' primer and a J-beta primer mix characterized a second PCR of 7 to 11 cycles. TCRdb reanalysed the 5' RACE reads using MiXCR and keeps one entry per CDR3 protein. The table includes approximately 960,000 distinct CDR3 sequences, 29% detected once. The same specimen was also included in a second study, on T cells of mothers and their children.

Source material: blood. All receptors come from a middle-aged woman in good health.

This clonotype was seen only a few times. The V call is TRBV29-1, the J call TRBJ2-2; TRBD1 aligns across 7 bases. Germline CDR1 is SQVTM and CDR2 is ANQGSEA. Losses at the gene ends were 1 base for V and 0 bases for J; bases not matched to a gene: 5. This CDR3 spans 16 amino acids. The CDR3 bases are TGCAGCGTTGAAGGATGGGACAGTGCGAACACCGGGGAGCTGTTTTTT. This translates into CSVEGWDSANTGELFF.

This chain connects TRBV20-1 to TRBJ1-3; D gene ambiguous. CDR1 is DFQATT and CDR2 is SNEGSKA in the germline V gene (reference sequence). CDR3 length: 12 amino acids. Trimming took 4 bases from V and 0 from J, leaving 4 bases between them. CDR3 in amino acids: CSATISGNTIYF. CDR3 bases: TGCAGTGCTACGATCTCTGGAAACACCATATATTTT.

This chain uses TRBV28 with TRBJ1-5; 8 nucleotides agree with TRBD1. V gave up 5 bases and J gave up 0 bases; unmatched junction bases: 9. In germline, CDR1 is MDHEN, CDR2 SYDVKM. CDR3 length equals 17 residues. The CDR3 DNA reads as TGTGCCAGCAGTAGGGCGGACAGGGCTTATAGCAATCAGCCCCAGCATTTT. Translating gives CASSRADRAYSNQPQHF.

This clonotype occurred a few times. The chain links TRBV20-1 to TRBJ2-1; 10 bases are a match to TRBD2. CDR3 size: 18 residues. Germline assignment: CDR1 DFQATT and CDR2 SNEGSKA (reference sequence). After removal of 1 base from V and 4 bases from J, the junction contained 13 bases not matched to a gene. The CDR3 DNA is TGCAGTGCTAGAGCCCTAGCGGGGGAGGAGGTTAGATACAATGAGCAGTTCTTC. Its protein product is CSARALAGEEVRYNEQFF.

The gene calls are TRBV20-1 and TRBJ2-1, with 10 bases that match TRBD2. The trim removed 8 bases at V and 6 bases at J, leaving 10 bases unmatched. CDR3 size: 14 residues. The germline V gene has CDR1 DFQATT and CDR2 SNEGSKA (reference sequence). The CDR3 DNA is TGCAGTACGACCGGGACTAGCGTATCCAATGAGCAGTTCTTC. Protein product: CSTTGTSVSNEQFF.

At least ten counts were recorded for this clonotype. CDR3: CASSFPSGTGGLEQYF. The CDR3 nucleotides are TGTGCCAGCAGCTTTCCATCGGGGACAGGGGGCCTCGAGCAGTACTTC. The chain is built from TRBV7-9 and TRBJ2-7; 12 bases match TRBD1. V was pared by 3 bases and J by 6 bases, with 9 bases of the junction left unmatched. The CDR3 consists of 16 residues. Looked up from germline, CDR1 is SEHNR and CDR2 is FQNEAQ (reference sequence).

Notes on this clonotype: The junction and the germline gene differ at one end; a read error may be behind it. The chain carries TRBV28 and TRBJ2-3, with TRBD2 matching 11 bases. The CDR3 has 17 residues. Germline CDR1 reads MDHEN; CDR2 reads SYDVKM. CDR3 loop: CVSRTGLAEDFTDTQYF. The CDR3 DNA follows: TGTGTCAGCAGAACGGGACTAGCGGAAGATTTCACAGATACGCAGTATTTT.

The sample holds one count of this clonotype. It may be a read error: a sequence one base away is much more abundant. The rearrangement links TRBV12-3 or TRBV12-4 to TRBJ2-5, with 9 bases that match TRBD2. This CDR3 has 13 residues. CDR3 residues: CTSLSGGQETQYF. CDR3 bases: TGTACCAGCCTTAGCGGGGGTCAAGAGACCCAGTACTTC.

This clonotype has at least ten counts. The chain joins TRBV7-2 to TRBJ1-4; D remains unclear. V was trimmed by 0 bases and J by 4 bases, leaving 12 bases between them. This CDR3 spans 16 amino acids. CDR1 is SGHTA and CDR2 is FQGNSA in the germline V gene. The CDR3 DNA sequence: TGTGCCAGCAGCTTAGCTAAAGGCCTTCATAATGAAAAACTGTTTTTT. Its translation: CASSLAKGLHNEKLFF.

In its sample, this clonotype was seen a few times. This chain links TRBV28 with TRBJ2-7, with 7 bases identical to TRBD2. This CDR3 region has 15 residues. Germline V gives CDR1 MDHEN, CDR2 SYDVKM. The trim removed 7 bases at V and 5 bases at J, leaving 14 bases unmatched. CDR3 DNA sequence: TGTGCCAGCAAACCACTTGGGGGGGAATCGAACGAGCAGTACTTC. It encodes CASKPLGGESNEQYF.

This clonotype was counted many times. This chain uses TRBV5-1 with TRBJ2-5, with D perhaps matching TRBD1 or TRBD2 (5 bases each). The CDR3 covers 18 residues. Trimming removed 0 bases at V and 1 base at J, with 19 bases between. The germline V gene has CDR1 SGHRS and CDR2 YFSETQ. The CDR3 nucleotides read TGCGCCAGCAGCTTGGCGGGCTCTGGGGTGAGGGGCCAAGAGACCCAGTACTTC. Its protein product is CASSLAGSGVRGQETQYF.

The chain uses TRBV29-1 and TRBJ2-7, with D unresolved. V was cut by 3 bases and J by 2 bases, with 11 bases left in between. Germline CDR1 is SQVTM and CDR2 is ANQGSEA. The CDR3 is 13 amino acids. The CDR3 loop is CSVDLLGTYEQYF. The CDR3 DNA reads TGCAGCGTTGATTTGCTGGGTACCTACGAGCAGTACTTC.

Concerning this clonotype itself: One junction end does not reproduce the germline sequence, and a read error may be involved. V gene TRBV7-3 combines with J gene TRBJ1-1; D not certain. Germline V CDR1 and CDR2: SGHTA, FQGTGA. CDR3 length: 13 amino acids. In DNA, the CDR3 is TGTACCAGCAGCTTTGGCCCGGGCGCCGAAGCTTTCTTT. Translation gives CTSSFGPGAEAFF.

This clonotype was recorded many times. This chain joins TRBV9 and TRBJ1-4; D not certain. Trimming shortened V by 4 bases and J by 7 bases, and 8 bases separated the two germline ends. Germline V CDR1 and CDR2: SGDLS, YYNGEE. The CDR3 is made up of 12 amino acids. In nucleotides, the CDR3 is TGTGCCAGCAGCTCCCAAGGTGAAAAACTGTTTTTT. Its translation is CASSSQGEKLFF.

Comment on this clonotype: An end of the junction differs from the germline gene, which may be a read error. The chain recombines TRBV13 with TRBJ2-2; maybe TRBD2 (6 bases). Per germline, CDR1 PRHDT and CDR2 FYEKMQ (reference sequence). This CDR3 spans 13 amino acids. CDR3 coding DNA: TGCGCCAGCAGCTTAGGCGGATACGGGGGGCTGTTTTTT. This translates into CASSLGGYGGLFF.

This clonotype was seen a handful of times. This rearrangement joins TRBV5-1 to TRBJ1-5, with D uncertain. The CDR3 is 13 residues long. Germline V CDR1 and CDR2: SGHRS, YFSETQ. Trimming took off 0 bases at V and 5 bases at J, with 6 bases between the two ends. The DNA for the CDR3 is TGCGCCAGCAGCTTGGACACCCATCAGCCCCAGCATTTT. It is translated as CASSLDTHQPQHF.

This clonotype occurred many times. The chain uses TRBV6-6 and TRBJ1-2, with D hard to call. The length of the CDR3 is 14 residues. Trimming took 6 bases from V and 2 from J, leaving 13 bases between them. Looked up from germline, CDR1 is MNHNY and CDR2 is SVGAGI (reference sequence). This CDR3 is CASSLATANYGYTF. In DNA, the CDR3 is TGTGCCAGCAGCTTAGCGACGGCAAACTATGGCTACACCTTC.

This clonotype showed up many times. This sequence joins TRBV10-3 and TRBJ2-7; D is possibly TRBD1 or TRBD2 (5 bases each). This CDR3 region has 13 residues. Trimming cost V 6 bases and J 4 bases, with 13 bases left between them. Germline loops: CDR1 ENHRY, CDR2 SYGVKD. The CDR3 is CAIREGRTYEQYF. The CDR3 coding sequence is TGTGCCATCAGAGAGGGAAGGACATACGAGCAGTACTTC.

This clonotype was seen only a few times. The chain uses TRBV14 and TRBJ1-2; D is unclear. Germline V gene lookup returns CDR1 SGHDN and CDR2 FVKESK. V shed 0 bases and J shed 3 bases, with 11 bases lying between them. The CDR3 spans 15 residues. CDR3 loop: CASSQDRGAYYGYTF. As DNA, the CDR3 is TGTGCCAGCAGCCAAGATCGCGGCGCCTACTATGGCTACACCTTC.

This sequence joins TRBV6-6 and TRBJ1-4; D remains unclear. CDR1 is MNHNY and CDR2 is SVGAGI in the germline V gene (reference sequence). The CDR3 runs 15 residues. Trimming stripped 5 bases from V and 4 bases from J, with 14 bases between. CDR3 nucleotides: TGTGCCAGCAGTCACACGAAGTCCCGTAATGAAAAACTGTTTTTT. Protein: CASSHTKSRNEKLFF.

This chain uses TRBV5-1 with TRBJ2-5; the match to TRBD1 covers 7 bases. The last part of the DNA fits TRBJ2-7 better; the J call may be wrong. The germline V gene has CDR1 SGHRS and CDR2 YFSETQ. The CDR3 totals 15 residues. For the CDR3, the DNA is TGCGCCAGCAGCTTGGAGCGACAGGGTATCTACGAGCAGTACTTC. Translated: CASSLERQGIYEQYF.

As for this clonotype: The junction does not match germline at one end; this may be a read error. V and J are TRBV28 and TRBJ1-4; 8 nucleotides match TRBD1. CDR3 size: 15 residues. The germline V gene encodes CDR1 MDHEN and CDR2 SYDVKM. CDR3 in amino acids: CASRPDRGTKEKLFF. The DNA of the CDR3 is TGTGCCAGCAGGCCAGACAGGGGCACGAAGGAAAAGCTGTTTTTT.

Ten or more counts support this clonotype. The chain has TRBV28 and TRBJ2-6; the D is unclear. This CDR3 contains 15 residues. Trimming removed 1 base at V and 2 bases at J, with 6 bases between. The germline CDR1 and CDR2 sequences are MDHEN and SYDVKM. CDR3 in amino acids: CASSLSRAGANVLTF. The CDR3 nucleotides read TGTGCCAGCAGTTTATCCCGGGCTGGGGCCAACGTCCTGACTTTC.

This clonotype was observed at least ten times. The rearrangement links TRBV7-2 to TRBJ2-5, with D perhaps matching TRBD2 (7 bases). Germline lookup yields CDR1 SGHTA and CDR2 FQGNSA. The ends were cut back, 2 bases at V and 5 bases at J, with 15 bases in the middle. The CDR3 is made up of 15 amino acids. The CDR3 nucleotides are TGTGCCAGCAGCTTAAGCACGGGGGGCGCGGAGACCCAGTACTTC. It specifies CASSLSTGGAETQYF.

The chain links TRBV7-2 to TRBJ2-7, with TRBD1 matching over 7 bases. V lost 4 bases and J lost 0; bases outside the gene matches: 6. This CDR3 has 15 amino acids. Germline-derived CDR1 and CDR2 are SGHTA and FQGNSA. This chain's CDR3 is CASSSSTGLSYEQYF. In DNA, the CDR3 is TGTGCCAGCAGCTCCTCGACAGGGCTCTCCTACGAGCAGTACTTC.

With respect to this clonotype: The junction does not match germline at one end; this may be a read error. The chain links TRBV28 to TRBJ2-4; 10 bases align to TRBD1. The end of the DNA aligns better with TRBJ2-5, so the J call may be wrong. The CDR3 is made up of 14 amino acids. CDR1 and CDR2 from the germline V gene are MDHEN and SYDVKM. This CDR3 reads CVSTRDRGWETQYF. In DNA, the CDR3 is TGTGTCAGCACCCGGGACAGGGGTTGGGAGACCCAGTACTTC.

To note about this clonotype: A much larger clone is a single base away; this may be a read error. V and J are TRBV5-1 and TRBJ1-4, with D tentatively TRBD1 (6 bases). Germline V gives CDR1 SGHRS, CDR2 YFSETQ. CDR3 length: 14 residues. CDR3: CASSSGQRNEKRFF. Written as DNA, the CDR3 is TGCGCCAGCAGCAGTGGACAGAGAAATGAAAAACGGTTTTTT.

This chain joins TRBV5-1 and TRBJ2-6; maybe TRBD1 (5 bases). The CDR3 is 16 residues long. V shed 3 bases and J shed 4 bases, with 14 bases lying between them. CDR1 and CDR2 (germline): SGHRS, YFSETQ. The CDR3 DNA sequence: TGCGCCAGCAGCTCTCTCCAGGGATCAGGGGCCAACGTCCTGACTTTC. Translation: CASSSLQGSGANVLTF.